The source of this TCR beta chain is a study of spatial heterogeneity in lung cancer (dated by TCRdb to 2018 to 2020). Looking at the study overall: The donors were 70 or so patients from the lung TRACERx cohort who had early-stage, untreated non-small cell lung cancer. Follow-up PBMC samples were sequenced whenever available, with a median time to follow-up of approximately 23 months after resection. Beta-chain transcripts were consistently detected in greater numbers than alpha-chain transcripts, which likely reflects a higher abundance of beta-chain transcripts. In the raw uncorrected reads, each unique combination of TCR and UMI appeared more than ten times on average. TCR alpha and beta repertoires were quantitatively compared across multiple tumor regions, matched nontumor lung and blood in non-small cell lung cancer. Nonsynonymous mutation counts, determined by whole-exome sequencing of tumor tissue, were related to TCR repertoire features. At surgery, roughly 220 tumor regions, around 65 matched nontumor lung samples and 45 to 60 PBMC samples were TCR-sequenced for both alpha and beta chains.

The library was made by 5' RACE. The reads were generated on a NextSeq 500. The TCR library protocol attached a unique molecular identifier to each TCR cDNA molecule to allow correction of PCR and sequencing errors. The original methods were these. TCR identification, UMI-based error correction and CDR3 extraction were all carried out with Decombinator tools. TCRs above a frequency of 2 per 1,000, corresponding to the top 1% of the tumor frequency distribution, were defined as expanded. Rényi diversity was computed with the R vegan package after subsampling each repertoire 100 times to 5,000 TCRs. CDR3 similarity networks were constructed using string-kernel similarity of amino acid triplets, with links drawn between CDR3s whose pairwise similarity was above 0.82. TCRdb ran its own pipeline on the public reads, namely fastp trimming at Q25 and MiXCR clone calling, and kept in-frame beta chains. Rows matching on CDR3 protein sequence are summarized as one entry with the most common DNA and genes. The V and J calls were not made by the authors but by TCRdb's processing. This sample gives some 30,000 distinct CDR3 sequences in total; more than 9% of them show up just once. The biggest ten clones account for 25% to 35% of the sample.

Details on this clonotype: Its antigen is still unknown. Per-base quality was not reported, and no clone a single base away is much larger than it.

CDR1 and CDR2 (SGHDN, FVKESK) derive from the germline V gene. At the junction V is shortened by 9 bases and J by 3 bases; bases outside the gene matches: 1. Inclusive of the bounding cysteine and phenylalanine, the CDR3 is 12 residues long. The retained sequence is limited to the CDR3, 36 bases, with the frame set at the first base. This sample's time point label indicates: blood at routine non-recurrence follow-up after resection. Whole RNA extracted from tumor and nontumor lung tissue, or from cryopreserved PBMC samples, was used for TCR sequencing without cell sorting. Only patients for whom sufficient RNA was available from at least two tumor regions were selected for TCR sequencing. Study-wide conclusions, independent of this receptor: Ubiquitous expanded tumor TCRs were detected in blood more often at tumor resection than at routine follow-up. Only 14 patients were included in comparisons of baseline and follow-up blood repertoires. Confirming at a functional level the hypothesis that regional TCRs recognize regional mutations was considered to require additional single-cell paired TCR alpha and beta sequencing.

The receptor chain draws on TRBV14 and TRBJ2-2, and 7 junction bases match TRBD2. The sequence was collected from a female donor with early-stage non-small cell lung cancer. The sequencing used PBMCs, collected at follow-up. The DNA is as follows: TGTGCCAGTCTAGCGGACACCGGGGAGCTGTTTTTT. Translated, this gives CASLADTGELFF.